Below, 26 T cell receptor beta chains from the same sample are listed, as sequenced in a study of blood T cell repertoires in COVID-19. Clones were sequenced by immunoSEQ multiplex PCR, and TCRdb holds only the in-frame ones, with some missing. The repertoire holds fewer than 400,000 clones, roughly 85% seen once, with 3% to 4% in the top ten. The sequenced material came from peripheral blood. The receptors were gathered from a woman aged 18-30 years with acute or convalescent COVID-19.

The chain couples TRBV7-6 to TRBJ1-5; D is ambiguous. CDR3 length: 16 residues. Trimming pared 0 bases from V and 1 base from J, leaving 10 bases between. Germline assignment: CDR1 SGHVS and CDR2 FNYEAQ. The CDR3 is CASSLAPGGSNQPQHF. The CDR3 DNA reads TGTGCCAGCAGCTTAGCGCCCGGAGGGAGCAATCAGCCCCAGCATTTT.

The rearrangement links TRBV7-2 to TRBJ1-5, with D possibly TRBD1 on 5 matching bases. Per the germline V gene, CDR1 is SGHTA and CDR2 is FQGNSA. V lost 8 bases and J lost 0, with 23 bases in between. This CDR3 is built from 18 residues. Written as DNA, the CDR3 is TGTGCCAGCGGCAACGACAGACAAATAGGATTTAGCAATCAGCCCCAGCATTTT. It encodes CASGNDRQIGFSNQPQHF.

Written as DNA, the CDR3 is TGTGCCTGCCGGGGCGGGGGGGCAGATACGCAGTATTTT. Amino acids: CACRGGGADTQYF. The chain joins TRBV30 to TRBJ2-3; the match to TRBD2 covers 9 bases. Trimming cost V 6 bases and J 4 bases; bases outside gene matches: 5. CDR3 length: 13 amino acids. The germline V gene encodes CDR1 GTSNPN and CDR2 SVGIG (reference sequence).

The J gene is TRBJ2-4, the V gene TRBV5-6; D perhaps matches TRBD1 (7 bases). There are 15 residues in the CDR3. Trimming cost V 2 bases and J 9 bases, with 18 bases left between them. The germline V gene has CDR1 SGHDT and CDR2 YYEEEE. Here the CDR3 reads CASSLVDREEGIQYF. The CDR3 bases are TGTGCCAGCAGCTTAGTAGACAGGGAGGAAGGCATTCAGTACTTC.

For the CDR3, the DNA is TGTGCCAGCAGCCCTGGGACAGGGCGGTACACTGAAGCTTTCTTT. This codes for CASSPGTGRYTEAFF. The gene calls are TRBV13 and TRBJ1-1; TRBD1 matches at 9 bases. J lost 3 bases, V lost 5 bases, and 7 bases had no gene match. The CDR3 loop spans 15 amino acids. Germline CDR1 PRHDT, CDR2 FYEKMQ (reference sequence).

This sequence joins TRBV19 and TRBJ2-5; 7 bases line up with TRBD1. Germline V gives CDR1 LNHDA, CDR2 SQIVND (reference sequence). V was clipped by 4 bases and J by 1 base; unmatched bases: 9. The CDR3 is 16 residues long. CDR3 loop: CASSSPGQAGQETQYF. The DNA for the CDR3 is TGTGCCAGTAGTAGTCCCGGACAGGCCGGCCAAGAGACCCAGTACTTC. Supplemented by reference TRBV19 and TRBJ2-5, the full variable domain reads DGGITQSPKYLFRKEGQNVTLSCEQNLNHDAMYWYRQDPGQGLRLIYYSQIVNDFQKGDIAEGYSVSREKKESFPLTVTSAQKNPTAFYLCASSSPGQAGQETQYFGPGTRLLVL.

The V gene is TRBV27, the J gene TRBJ1-4; D possibly corresponds to TRBD1 (5 bases). The length of the CDR3 is 15 residues. Trimming took 5 bases from V and 8 from J, leaving 18 bases between them. Germline V gene lookup returns CDR1 MNHEY and CDR2 SMNVEV (reference sequence). The CDR3 protein is CASSADVAGGEKLFF. CDR3 bases: TGTGCCAGCAGTGCAGACGTGGCGGGGGGGGAAAAACTGTTTTTT. Full variable domain (rest looked up from reference TRBV27 and TRBJ1-4): EAQVTQNPRYLITVTGKKLTVTCSQNMNHEYMSWYRQDPGLGLRQIYYSMNVEVTDKGDVPEGYKVSRKEKRNFPLILESPSPNQTSLYFCASSADVAGGEKLFFGSGTQLSVL.

V gene TRBV2 combines with J gene TRBJ1-3, with a possible D match to TRBD1 (5 bases). Germline V CDR1 and CDR2: SNHLY, FYNNEI. CDR3 length: 15 amino acids. V shed 5 bases and J shed 0 bases, with 11 bases lying between them. For the CDR3, the DNA is TGTGCCAGCAGTCAACAGGCGATCTCTGGAAACACCATATATTTT. This translates into CASSQQAISGNTIYF.

The V gene is TRBV4-1, the J gene TRBJ2-7; D not resolved. CDR3 length equals 12 residues. With 4 bases removed from V and 4 bases from J, the gap between germline ends came to 8 bases. Per the germline V gene, CDR1 is MGHRA and CDR2 is YSYEKL. The CDR3 region has the DNA TGCGCCAGCAGCCTAACAGAATACGAGCAGTACTTC. Translation gives CASSLTEYEQYF.

This clone showed up just a few times. The chain joins TRBV4-2 to TRBJ1-1; no clear D. From germline, CDR1 is LGHNA and CDR2 YNFKEQ. This CDR3 spans 16 amino acids. V was shortened by 4 bases and J by 2 bases, with 17 bases between the two germline ends. The CDR3 nucleotides are TGTGCCAGCAGCCCCGCCGGGTGGTCACCAAACACTGAAGCTTTCTTT. This translates into CASSPAGWSPNTEAFF.

The rearrangement links TRBV13 to TRBJ1-1; TRBD1 is a possible D gene (6 bases). With 6 bases removed from V and 5 bases from J, the gap between germline ends came to 13 bases. Germline CDR1 and CDR2: PRHDT and FYEKMQ (reference sequence). The CDR3 has 13 amino acids. Here the CDR3 reads CASRDRGKTEAFF. CDR3 nucleotide sequence: TGTGCCAGCAGGGACAGAGGGAAGACTGAAGCTTTCTTT. The full variable domain, rest sourced from reference TRBV13 and TRBJ1-1, is AAGVIQSPRHLIKEKRETATLKCYPIPRHDTVYWYQQGPGQDPQFLISFYEKMQSDKGSIPDRFSAQQFSDYHSELNMSSLELGDSALYFCASRDRGKTEAFFGQGTRLTVV.

The chain couples TRBV19 to TRBJ1-5; D is perhaps TRBD1 (5 bases). V lost 6 bases to trimming and J lost 1 base, with 10 bases between them. The V gene's germline CDR1 is LNHDA and CDR2 SQIVND (reference sequence). The CDR3 is made up of 14 amino acids. The CDR3 coding sequence is TGTGCCAGTAGGGACATTAGGAGCAATCAGCCCCAGCATTTT. Its translation: CASRDIRSNQPQHF. The whole variable domain, filled in from reference TRBV19 and TRBJ1-5, reads DGGITQSPKYLFRKEGQNVTLSCEQNLNHDAMYWYRQDPGQGLRLIYYSQIVNDFQKGDIAEGYSVSREKKESFPLTVTSAQKNPTAFYLCASRDIRSNQPQHFGDGTRLSIL.

This clone was seen a few times. This sequence joins TRBV2 and TRBJ1-2, with a tentative D call TRBD1 (6 bases). The germline V gene encodes CDR1 SNHLY and CDR2 FYNNEI. V dropped 7 bases and J dropped 5 bases, with 11 bases sitting between them. The CDR3 runs 12 residues. The CDR3 region has the DNA TGTGCCAGCAAGCCCACAGGGTATGGCTACACCTTC. This encodes CASKPTGYGYTF.

The genes are TRBV7-9 and TRBJ2-1, with D tentatively TRBD2 (6 bases). Between the trimmed V and J ends, which lost 1 base and 7 bases, there was a span of 8 bases. Germline V gives CDR1 SEHNR, CDR2 FQNEAQ (reference sequence). CDR3 length: 13 residues. CDR3 sequence (DNA): TGTGCCAGCAGCTTAGGGGGAGGTAATGAGCAGTTCTTC. It is translated as CASSLGGGNEQFF.

The chain recombines TRBV3-1 (or the pseudogene TRBV3-2) with TRBJ1-3; D call uncertain. Germline V gene sequence: CDR1 LGHDT, CDR2 YNNKEL (reference sequence). The CDR3 sequence is 13 residues long. Trimming shortened V by 2 bases and J by 4 bases, and 6 bases separated the two germline ends. The chain's CDR3 is CASSQIRGNTIYF. Written as DNA, the CDR3 is TGTGCCAGCAGCCAAATCCGGGGAAACACCATATATTTT.

This sequence joins TRBV2 and TRBJ1-4, with TRBD1 identical over 9 bases. Germline trimming cut 9 bases from V and 7 bases from J; bases unmatched to any gene: 9. The CDR3 spans 14 residues. Germline CDR1 reads SNHLY; CDR2 reads FYNNEI. The CDR3 DNA sequence: TGTGCCAGTGCTACAGGGGGCGCATCTGAAAAACTGTTTTTT. As protein: CASATGGASEKLFF.

This chain connects TRBV29-1 to TRBJ1-1; 7 positions agree with TRBD1. Germline-derived CDR1 and CDR2 are SQVTM and ANQGSEA. The CDR3 is 14 amino acids. V gave up 5 bases and J gave up 3 bases; unmatched junction bases: 9. The CDR3 region is CSVYVLQGDTEAFF. The CDR3 DNA reads TGCAGCGTTTATGTTCTCCAGGGGGACACTGAAGCTTTCTTT.

V usage is TRBV30 and J usage is TRBJ1-2, with a tentative D call TRBD1 (5 bases). This CDR3 comprises 14 residues. Per germline, CDR1 GTSNPN and CDR2 SVGIG (reference sequence). Between the trimmed V and J ends, which lost 0 bases and 4 bases, there was a span of 12 bases. The CDR3 spells CAWSVGTGLYGYTF. In nucleotides, the CDR3 is TGTGCCTGGAGTGTTGGGACTGGTCTCTATGGCTACACCTTC.

The rearrangement joins TRBV27 to TRBJ1-4, with a tentative D call TRBD1 (6 bases). Germline values: CDR1 MNHEY, CDR2 SMNVEV (reference sequence). CDR3 length: 14 residues. Trimming removed 2 bases at V and 8 bases at J, with 12 bases between. The CDR3, as DNA: TGTGCCAGCAGTTTAGGGAGGGGGATCGAAAAACTGTTTTTT. Its translation is CASSLGRGIEKLFF.

This chain uses TRBV3-1 (or the pseudogene TRBV3-2) with TRBJ2-1, with D maybe TRBD1 (5 bases). The CDR3 sequence is 15 residues long. Germline V gene data show CDR1 as LGHDT and CDR2 as YNNKEL (reference sequence). Trimming removed 1 base at V and 0 bases at J, with 7 bases between. CDR3 coding DNA: TGTGCCAGCAGCCAAGGGGGCTACTCCTACAATGAGCAGTTCTTC. Translation gives CASSQGGYSYNEQFF.

The genes are TRBV6-5 and TRBJ2-7; D is unclear. V dropped 6 bases and J dropped 3 bases, with 15 bases sitting between them. The germline CDR1 and CDR2 sequences are MNHEY and SVGAGI. The CDR3 is 14 amino acids. CDR3 amino acids: CASRPIEAIYEQYF. CDR3 sequence (DNA): TGTGCCAGCAGACCGATCGAGGCCATCTACGAGCAGTACTTC.

V is TRBV6-2 or TRBV6-3 and J is TRBJ1-1; 7 bases map to TRBD1. The CDR3 is made up of 14 amino acids. Per the germline V gene, CDR1 is MNHEY and CDR2 is SVGEGT. V lost 6 bases, J lost 7 bases, and 11 bases stayed unmatched. The CDR3 region is CASSPKRDRVEAFF. The CDR3 bases are TGTGCCAGCAGCCCCAAGCGAGACAGGGTTGAAGCTTTCTTT.

The gene calls are TRBV18 and TRBJ2-1; D is undetermined. The ends were cut back, 3 bases at V and 2 bases at J, with 11 bases in the middle. The CDR3 covers 15 residues. Germline CDR1 and CDR2: KGHSH and LQKENI. The CDR3 loop reads CASSPADFPYNEQFF. DNA of the CDR3: TGTGCCAGCTCACCGGCCGACTTTCCCTACAATGAGCAGTTCTTC.

The chain links TRBV18 to TRBJ2-1; the match to TRBD2 covers 9 bases. This CDR3 comprises 15 residues. J was trimmed by 4 bases and V by 6 bases; bases with no gene match: 7. From germline, CDR1 is KGHSH and CDR2 LQKENI. CDR3 nucleotides: TGTGCCAGCTCCCTTCTAGCGGGATCTTACAATGAGCAGTTCTTC. Protein: CASSLLAGSYNEQFF.

The chain uses TRBV23-1 and TRBJ1-1, with 8 bases identical to TRBD1. TRBV23-1 is reported as an ORF; its role is uncertain. This CDR3 is 18 amino acids long. V was pared by 0 bases and J by 3 bases, with 12 bases of the junction left unmatched. The CDR3 coding sequence is TGCGCCAGCAGTCAATCCCCAGGGGGCAAAGAACGGTACACTGAAGCTTTCTTT. Translation gives CASSQSPGGKERYTEAFF.

This chain uses TRBV27 with TRBJ1-6, with 9 bases identical to TRBD1. The junction had 5 bases not matched to a gene; V was cut back by 4 bases and J by 4 bases. Germline CDR1 is MNHEY and CDR2 is SMNVEV (reference sequence). This CDR3 has 16 residues. CDR3 nucleotide sequence: TGTGCCAGCAGTTGGGGACAGGGAAGTTATAATTCACCCCTCCACTTT. Translated: CASSWGQGSYNSPLHF.